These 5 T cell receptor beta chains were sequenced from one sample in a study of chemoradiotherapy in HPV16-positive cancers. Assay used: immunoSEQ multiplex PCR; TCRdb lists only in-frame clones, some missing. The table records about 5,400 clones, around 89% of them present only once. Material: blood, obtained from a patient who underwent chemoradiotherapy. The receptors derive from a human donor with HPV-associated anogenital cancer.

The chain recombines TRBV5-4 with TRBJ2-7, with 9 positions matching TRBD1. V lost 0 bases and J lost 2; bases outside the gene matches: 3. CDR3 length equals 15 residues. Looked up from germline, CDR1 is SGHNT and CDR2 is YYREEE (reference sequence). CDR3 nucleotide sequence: TGTGCCAGCAGCTTGGGGGGGACAGGGACCTACGAGCAGTACTTC. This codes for CASSLGGTGTYEQYF.

The CDR3: CASSRTLKDEQYF. DNA for the CDR3: TGCGCCAGCAGCCGGACCCTAAAGGACGAGCAGTACTTC. The chain uses TRBV4-1 and TRBJ2-7; D unclear. The V end was cut by 4 bases, the J end by 5 bases, with 12 bases between. The CDR3 covers 13 residues. Per the germline V gene, CDR1 is MGHRA and CDR2 is YSYEKL.

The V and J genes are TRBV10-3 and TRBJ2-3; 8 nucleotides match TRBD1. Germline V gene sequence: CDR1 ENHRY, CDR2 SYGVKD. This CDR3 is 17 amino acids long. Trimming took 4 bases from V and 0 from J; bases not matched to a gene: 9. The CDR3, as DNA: TGTGCCATCAGTGCCTCAACAGGGGGTACCAGCACAGATACGCAGTATTTT. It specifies CAISASTGGTSTDTQYF.

CDR3 nucleotides: TGCGCCAGCAGCCCGGACAGCAATGAGCAGTTCTTC. Its protein is CASSPDSNEQFF. The chain joins TRBV5-1 to TRBJ2-1; maybe TRBD1 (6 bases). Trimming removed 4 bases at V and 6 bases at J, with 8 bases between. The length of the CDR3 is 12 residues. CDR1 and CDR2 (germline): SGHRS, YFSETQ.

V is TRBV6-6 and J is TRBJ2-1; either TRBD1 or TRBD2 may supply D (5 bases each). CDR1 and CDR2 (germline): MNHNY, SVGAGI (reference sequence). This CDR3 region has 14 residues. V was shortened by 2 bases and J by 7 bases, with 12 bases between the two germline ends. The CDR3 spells CASSYGTQGNEQFF. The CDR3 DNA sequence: TGTGCCAGCAGTTACGGGACGCAAGGGAATGAGCAGTTCTTC.